These T cell receptor beta chains were read from a single sample in a study of blood T cell repertoires in COVID-19. Repertoires were generated with immunoSEQ multiplex PCR, while TCRdb's copy carries only in-frame clones and drops some. The sample shows approximately 250,000 clones, about 88% of them seen only once. The sequencing input was peripheral blood. Receptors were obtained from a woman aged 65 to 85 with COVID-19, enrolled during active disease. The CDR3 runs from the conserved cysteine through the conserved F or W. D genes are given only for firm matches. Expanded clones are given a class, and other clones once, few, many or no size at all.

TRBV5-1,TRBJ2-5,.,.,CASGGLLEETQYF,TGCGCCAGTGGCGGGCTACTCGAAGAGACCCAGTACTTC
TRBV30,TRBJ1-1,TRBD1,.,CAWKWGQGNTEAFF,TGTGCCTGGAAGTGGGGACAGGGGAACACTGAAGCTTTCTTT
TRBV5-4,TRBJ1-2,TRBD1,.,CASSLDSGTGGYTF,TGTGCCAGCAGCTTGGATTCAGGGACAGGAGGCTACACCTTC
TRBV30,TRBJ1-5,.,.,CAWSSSVIHQPQHF,TGTGCCTGGAGTTCGAGTGTCATACATCAGCCCCAGCATTTT
TRBV3-1/TRBV3-2,TRBJ2-3,.,.,CASSPSTDTQYF,TGTGCCAGCAGCCCTAGCACAGATACGCAGTATTTT
TRBV4-1,TRBJ2-4,TRBD2,.,CASSPGRPSGLAKNIQYF,TGCGCCAGCAGCCCCGGACGGCCTAGCGGACTGGCCAAAAACATTCAGTACTTC
TRBV4-3,TRBJ2-1,TRBD2,.,CASSQVGGDPYNEQFF,TGCGCCAGCAGCCAAGTTGGGGGGGACCCCTACAATGAGCAGTTCTTC
TRBV28,TRBJ1-5,TRBD1,.,CASSPFDRGRTRGPKPQHF,TGTGCCAGCAGTCCTTTCGACAGGGGGCGTACGAGGGGGCCGAAGCCCCAGCATTTT
TRBV4-3,TRBJ1-6,.,once,CASSQTMSGTYNSPLHF,TGCGCCAGCAGCCAAACTATGTCAGGGACTTATAATTCACCCCTCCACTTT
TRBV3-1/TRBV3-2,TRBJ2-3,TRBD2,.,CASSQEASGGFVVVTQYF,TGTGCCAGCAGCCAAGAGGCTAGCGGGGGGTTTGTGGTTGTTACGCAGTATTTT